Below, one TCR beta chain is given with its context. The data were obtained in a study of tumour-infiltrating T cells in Burkitt lymphoma. Background on the study: Productive clonality predicted overall and progression-free survival.

V was shortened by 4 bases and J by 4 bases, with 5 bases between the two germline ends. Germline lookup yields CDR1 SNHLY and CDR2 FYNNEI. The CDR3 contains 11 residues. Data came from immunoSEQ multiplex PCR; TCRdb stores just in-frame clones and leaves some out. The data show more than 2,500 clones, around 82% seen once. Sequencing input: tumor tissue. The V and J genes are TRBV2 and TRBJ2-7; D not resolved. This clonotype was sampled from a human donor with diffuse large B-cell lymphoma. The CDR3 nucleotides read TGTGCCAGCAGTGGGGTTTACGAGCAGTACTTC. Its protein product is CASSGVYEQYF.